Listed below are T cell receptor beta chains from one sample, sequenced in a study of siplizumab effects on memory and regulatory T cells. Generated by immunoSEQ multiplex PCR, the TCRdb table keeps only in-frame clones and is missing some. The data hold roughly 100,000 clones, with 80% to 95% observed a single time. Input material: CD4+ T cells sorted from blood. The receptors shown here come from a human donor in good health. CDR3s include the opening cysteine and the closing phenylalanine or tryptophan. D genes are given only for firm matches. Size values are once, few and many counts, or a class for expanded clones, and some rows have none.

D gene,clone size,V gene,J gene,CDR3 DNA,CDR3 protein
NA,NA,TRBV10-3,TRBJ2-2,TGTGCCATCAGGGCAGAGGCGACCGGGGAGCTGTTTTTT,CAIRAEATGELFF
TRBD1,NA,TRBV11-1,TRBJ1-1,TGTGCCAGCAATGGACAGGCCAACATCATGAACACTGAAGCTTTCTTT,CASNGQANIMNTEAFF
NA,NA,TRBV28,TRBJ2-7,TGTGCCAGCAGCGGCCCCAGTTTCTACTCCTACGAGCAGTACTTC,CASSGPSFYSYEQYF
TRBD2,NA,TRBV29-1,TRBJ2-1,TGCAGCGTCACTCGGCTAGCGGGAGGGATTGGCAATGAGCAGTTCTTC,CSVTRLAGGIGNEQFF
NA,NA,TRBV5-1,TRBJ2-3,TGCGCCAGCAGCTTGAGAGATACGCAGTATTTT,CASSLRDTQYF
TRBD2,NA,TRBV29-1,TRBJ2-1,TGCAGCGTCCTAGCGGGAGATACTGAGCAGTTCTTC,CSVLAGDTEQFF
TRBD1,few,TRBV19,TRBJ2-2,TGTGCCAGTAAGCAGGGACAGGGCGCGAACACCGGGGAGCTGTTTTTT,CASKQGQGANTGELFF
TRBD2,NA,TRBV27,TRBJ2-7,TGTGCCAGCAGTCCCCGAGGAGCGGGAGGAGCCTACGAGCAGTACTTC,CASSPRGAGGAYEQYF
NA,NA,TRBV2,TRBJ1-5,TGTGCCAGCAGTGTTGAGGGTTTCAATCAGCCCCAGCATTTT,CASSVEGFNQPQHF
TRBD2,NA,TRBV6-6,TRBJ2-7,TGTGCCAGCAGTTCCGCTACGGGAGGGCCAGACGAGCAGTACTTC,CASSSATGGPDEQYF
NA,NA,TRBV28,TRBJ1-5,TGTGCCAGCAGGCCTCAGGGCGGGTTAGGGAGCAATCAGCCCCAGCATTTT,CASRPQGGLGSNQPQHF